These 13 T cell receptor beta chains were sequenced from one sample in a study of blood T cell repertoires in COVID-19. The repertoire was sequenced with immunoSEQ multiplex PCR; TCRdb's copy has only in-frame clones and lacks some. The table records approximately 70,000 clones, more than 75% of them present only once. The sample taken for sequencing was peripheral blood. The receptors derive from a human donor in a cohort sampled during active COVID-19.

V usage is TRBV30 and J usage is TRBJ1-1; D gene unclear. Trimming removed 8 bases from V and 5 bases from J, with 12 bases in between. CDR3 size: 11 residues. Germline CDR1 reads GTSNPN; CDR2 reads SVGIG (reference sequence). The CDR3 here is CAAYWRTEAFF. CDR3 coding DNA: TGTGCCGCGTACTGGAGAACTGAAGCTTTCTTT.

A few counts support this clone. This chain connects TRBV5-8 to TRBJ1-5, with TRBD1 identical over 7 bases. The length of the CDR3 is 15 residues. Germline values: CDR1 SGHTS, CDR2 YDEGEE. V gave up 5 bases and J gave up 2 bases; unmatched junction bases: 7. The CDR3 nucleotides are TGTGCCAGCAGACAGACAGGGCTGGGCAATCAGCCCCAGCATTTT. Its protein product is CASRQTGLGNQPQHF.

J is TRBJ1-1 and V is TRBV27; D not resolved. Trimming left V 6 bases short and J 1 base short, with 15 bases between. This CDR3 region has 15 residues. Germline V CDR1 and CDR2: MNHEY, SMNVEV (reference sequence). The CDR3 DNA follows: TGTGCCAGCAGGCCCGCGGGAGTGGGGAACACTGAAGCTTTCTTT. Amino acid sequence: CASRPAGVGNTEAFF.

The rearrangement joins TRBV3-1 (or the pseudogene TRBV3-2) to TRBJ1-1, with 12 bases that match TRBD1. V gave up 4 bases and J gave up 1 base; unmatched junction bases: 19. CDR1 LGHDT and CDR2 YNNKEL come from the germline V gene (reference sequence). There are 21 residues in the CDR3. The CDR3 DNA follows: TGTGCCAGCAGCCTCGGGCGGGTTAATCGGGACAGGGGGCGATGGAACACTGAAGCTTTCTTT. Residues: CASSLGRVNRDRGRWNTEAFF.

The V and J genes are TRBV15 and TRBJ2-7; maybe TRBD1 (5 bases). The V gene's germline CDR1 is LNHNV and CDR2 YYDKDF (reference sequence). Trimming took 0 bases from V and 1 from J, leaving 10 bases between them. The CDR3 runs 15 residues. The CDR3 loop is CATSRDRPGSYEQYF. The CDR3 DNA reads TGTGCCACCAGCAGAGATCGGCCAGGGTCCTACGAGCAGTACTTC. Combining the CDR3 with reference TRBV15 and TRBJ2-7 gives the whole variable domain DAMVIQNPRYQVTQFGKPVTLSCSQTLNHNVMYWYQQKSSQAPKLLFHYYDKDFNNEADTPDNFQSRRPNTSFCFLDIRSPGLGDTAMYLCATSRDRPGSYEQYFGPGTRLTVT.

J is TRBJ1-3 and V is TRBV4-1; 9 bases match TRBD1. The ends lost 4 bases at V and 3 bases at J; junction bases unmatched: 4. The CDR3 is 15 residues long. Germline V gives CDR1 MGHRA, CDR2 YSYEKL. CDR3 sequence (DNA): TGCGCCAGCAGCCTGGACAGGGGTATTGGAAACACCATATATTTT. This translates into CASSLDRGIGNTIYF.

CDR3 region: CASSQERQWGPYGYTF. CDR3 bases: TGTGCCAGCAGCCAAGAAAGGCAGTGGGGGCCGTATGGCTACACCTTC. The chain carries TRBV4-2 and TRBJ1-2; tentative D call: TRBD1 (6 bases). This CDR3 region has 16 residues. Germline V CDR1 and CDR2: LGHNA, YNFKEQ. V lost 0 bases and J 5 bases, leaving 16 bases between the germline ends.

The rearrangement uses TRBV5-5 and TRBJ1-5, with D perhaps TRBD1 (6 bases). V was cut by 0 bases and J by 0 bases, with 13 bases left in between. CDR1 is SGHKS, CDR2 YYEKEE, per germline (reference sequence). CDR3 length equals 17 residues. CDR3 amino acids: CASSLGDRSYSNQPQHF. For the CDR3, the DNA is TGTGCCAGCAGCTTGGGCGACAGGTCCTATAGCAATCAGCCCCAGCATTTT.

The chain's CDR3 is CASSVGGQGPPVLAEAFF. CDR3 bases: TGTGCCAGCAGCGTAGGAGGACAGGGGCCCCCAGTATTGGCTGAAGCTTTCTTT. The chain recombines TRBV9 with TRBJ1-1; the match to TRBD1 covers 9 bases. Germline V gene sequence: CDR1 SGDLS, CDR2 YYNGEE. Losses at the gene ends were 0 bases for V and 6 bases for J; bases not matched to a gene: 15. CDR3 length: 18 amino acids.

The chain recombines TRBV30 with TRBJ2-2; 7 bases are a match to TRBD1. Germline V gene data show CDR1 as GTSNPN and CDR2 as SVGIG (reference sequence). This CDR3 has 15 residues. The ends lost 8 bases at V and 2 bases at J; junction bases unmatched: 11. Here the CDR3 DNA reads TGTGCCGCCGTAGGGGGCAAGTCCAACACCGGGGAGCTGTTTTTT. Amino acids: CAAVGGKSNTGELFF.

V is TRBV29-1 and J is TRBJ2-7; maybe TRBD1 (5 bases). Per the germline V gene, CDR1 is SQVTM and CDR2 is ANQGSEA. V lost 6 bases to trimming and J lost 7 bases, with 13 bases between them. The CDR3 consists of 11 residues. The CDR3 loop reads CSVLITGEQYF. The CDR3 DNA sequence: TGCAGCGTCCTAATAACAGGAGAGCAGTACTTC.

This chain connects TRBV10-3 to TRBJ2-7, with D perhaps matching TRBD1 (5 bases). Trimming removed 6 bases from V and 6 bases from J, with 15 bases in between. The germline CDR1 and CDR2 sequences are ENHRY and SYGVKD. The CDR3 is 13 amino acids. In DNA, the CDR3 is TGTGCCATCAGGCAGGTCAGGGTTCTCGAGCAGTACTTC. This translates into CAIRQVRVLEQYF.

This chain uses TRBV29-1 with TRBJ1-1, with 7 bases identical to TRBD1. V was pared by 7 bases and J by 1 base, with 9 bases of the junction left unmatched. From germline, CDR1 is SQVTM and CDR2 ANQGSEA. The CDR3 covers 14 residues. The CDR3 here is CSAGVTGKNTEAFF. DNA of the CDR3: TGCAGCGCTGGGGTGACAGGGAAGAACACTGAAGCTTTCTTT.